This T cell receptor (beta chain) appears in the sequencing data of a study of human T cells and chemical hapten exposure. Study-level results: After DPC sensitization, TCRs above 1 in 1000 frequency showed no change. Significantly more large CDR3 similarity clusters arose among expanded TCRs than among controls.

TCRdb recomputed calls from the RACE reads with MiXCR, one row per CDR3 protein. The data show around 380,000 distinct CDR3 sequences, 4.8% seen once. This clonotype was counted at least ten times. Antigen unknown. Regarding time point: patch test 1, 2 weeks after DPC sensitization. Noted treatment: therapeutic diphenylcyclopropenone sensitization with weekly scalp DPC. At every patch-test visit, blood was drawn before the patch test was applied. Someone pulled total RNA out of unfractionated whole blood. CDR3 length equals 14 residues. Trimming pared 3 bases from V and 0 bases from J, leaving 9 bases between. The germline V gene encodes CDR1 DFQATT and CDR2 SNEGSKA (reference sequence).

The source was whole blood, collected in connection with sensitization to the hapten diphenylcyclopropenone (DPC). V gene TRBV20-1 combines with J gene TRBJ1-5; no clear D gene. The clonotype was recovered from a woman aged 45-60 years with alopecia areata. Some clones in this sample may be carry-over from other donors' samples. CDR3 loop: CSARRVNSNQPQHF. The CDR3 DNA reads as TGCAGTGCTAGGCGGGTGAATAGCAATCAGCCCCAGCATTTT.